The sequence of this TCR beta chain was determined in a study of T cell responses to AZD1222 COVID-19 vaccine. Study-wide points: Elevations in Spike-specific TCR breadth and depth followed administration of two AZD1222 doses. The donor cohort was predominantly white British with a female majority, and clonal diversity may have been underestimated. Nearly half of spike-specific TCRs reportedly go after variant regions that carry no mutations.

The germline V gene has CDR1 LNHDA and CDR2 SQIVND (reference sequence). V was shortened by 5 bases and J by 8 bases, with 15 bases between the two germline ends. This CDR3 is built from 13 residues. In the case of this clone: Its antigen is currently unknown.

Libraries were prepared by immunoSEQ multiplex PCR; TCRdb keeps only in-frame clonotypes and omits some of them. The data contain some 110,000 clones, 88% of them singletons. This clonotype originated in an adult in good health. The sample here was peripheral blood, taken on day 0 of AZD1222 vaccination. This chain joins TRBV19 and TRBJ1-2; D may be TRBD1 (6 bases). CDR3 DNA: TGTGCCAGTAGTCCCCCACAGGGCGACGGCTACACCTTC. It specifies CASSPPQGDGYTF.